This TCR beta chain comes out of a study of early T cells in non-severe SARS-CoV-2 infection. Study context: Whole-blood bulk RNA, unsorted, was sequenced, and chains were unpaired.

Study conclusions and caveats: Missing private and CD4 specificities, VDJdb matching favored anti-spike CD8 responses.

The TCR library protocol attached unique molecular identifiers to the individual cDNA molecules. Via MiXCR, TCRdb re-called the 5' RACE reads, giving one row per CDR3 protein. Of roughly 30,000 distinct CDR3 sequences in the sample, under 7.5% were seen once. This clonotype was seen ten or more times. Its antigen is still unknown. The CDR3 has 14 amino acids. Unmatched junction bases numbered 9, after V lost 6 bases and J lost 7 bases. Germline CDR1 reads DFQATT; CDR2 reads SNEGSKA (reference sequence). V is TRBV20-1 and J is TRBJ2-1, with TRBD2 matching 10 bases. Source material: whole blood. The origin of this receptor is an adult who was a healthcare worker with PCR-confirmed SARS-CoV-2 infection or an uninfected control (not recorded which). In DNA, the CDR3 is TGCAGTGCCCCCAGAGCTAGCGGGAGAAATGAGCAGTTCTTC. Translation: CSAPRASGRNEQFF.